Sequencing of this TCR beta chain was carried out in a study of tumor-infiltrating lymphocytes in primary liver carcinoma. Across the whole study: The patients had histopathologically diagnosed primary liver carcinoma, and their disease was treated by surgical resection. These patients were men and women whose ages were 30 to 69 years.

Broader study findings: Tumor region pairs overlapped more than did tumor-adjacent and tumor-blood pairs.

Unsorted whole blood supplied the blood RNA, and germline DNA was isolated too. The patients carried chronic HBV infection and had received no treatment. Total RNA (around 500 ng) served as template for TCR beta cDNA synthesis primed by a constant-region primer. Slightly modified ARM-PCR with three nested multiplex PCR rounds yielded TCR beta libraries. TRBV1-TRBV30 forward and Cbeta reverse primers drove the first two roughly 11-cycle rounds. TCRdb re-called the multiplex PCR reads through MiXCR, storing one row per CDR3 protein. Among some 190,000 distinct CDR3 sequences, about 60% were seen once, and the ten largest hold approximately 65%. The germline V gene has CDR1 MNHEY and CDR2 SVGAGI. Germline trimming cut 5 bases from V and 7 bases from J; bases unmatched to any gene: 10. This CDR3 spans 15 amino acids. About this clonotype itself: Its antigen is unidentified.

This chain links TRBV6-5 with TRBJ2-7; 11 bases align to TRBD1. The source material was peripheral blood. The sequence was collected from a man in his forties or fifties with primary liver carcinoma and hepatitis B virus infection. The CDR3 is CASSQAPGTGGEQYF. DNA of the CDR3: TGTGCCAGCAGTCAGGCTCCCGGGACAGGGGGTGAGCAGTACTTC.